The 5 T cell receptor beta chains in this list originate from one sample, sequenced in a study of cytomegalovirus exposure and HLA in healthy donors. Use of 60 Vbeta and 13 Jbeta primers characterized the PCR. This table comes from immunoSEQ multiplex PCR, and its TCRdb copy is limited to in-frame clones, with some not included. Of tens of thousands of clones listed, approximately 71% are singletons. The source material was PBMCs. The receptors shown here come from a woman aged 40-49 years in good health and CMV-seronegative.

V gene TRBV6-4 combines with J gene TRBJ2-7; 7 bases are a match to TRBD2. The V gene end was trimmed by 6 bases and the J gene end by 6 bases; junction bases not matched to a gene: 11. Germline V gene data show CDR1 as MRHNA and CDR2 as SNTAGT. The CDR3 is 14 residues long. The CDR3 nucleotides read TGTGCCAGCAGCCTCGAGGCGGGGGTCCGCGAGCAGTACTTC. This encodes CASSLEAGVREQYF.

The chain links TRBV18 to TRBJ1-5; tentative D call: TRBD1 (6 bases). Germline V lookup: CDR1 KGHSH, CDR2 LQKENI. The V end lost 3 bases, the J end lost 3 bases, and 9 bases lay between the germline ends. The CDR3 covers 14 residues. CDR3 DNA sequence: TGTGCCAGCTCACCGACAGGAAACAATCAGCCCCAGCATTTT. It encodes CASSPTGNNQPQHF.

This clone was counted between two and nine times. The chain is built from TRBV10-2 and TRBJ2-7, with D possibly matching TRBD2 (7 bases). Germline V gene lookup returns CDR1 WSHSY and CDR2 SAAADI. This CDR3 has 15 amino acids. Trimming left V 2 bases short and J 3 bases short, with 14 bases between. The CDR3 loop is CASSEHLGGVYEQYF. CDR3 sequence (DNA): TGCGCCAGCAGTGAGCATCTAGGGGGGGTCTACGAGCAGTACTTC.

This clone was counted a single time. The chain recombines TRBV19 with TRBJ2-7; perhaps TRBD1 as D (5 bases). The germline CDR1 and CDR2 sequences are LNHDA and SQIVND (reference sequence). The CDR3 is made up of 14 amino acids. Trimming cost V 4 bases and J 1 base, with 11 bases left between them. The CDR3 sequence: CASSRAGNSYEQYF. The CDR3 DNA is TGTGCCAGTAGTAGGGCAGGGAATTCCTACGAGCAGTACTTC.

This rearrangement joins TRBV5-1 to TRBJ2-1, with a weak D call TRBD2 (7 bases). The V gene lost 4 bases and the J gene lost 2 bases, with 13 bases spanning the gap. The CDR3 runs to 15 residues. CDR1 and CDR2 from the germline V gene are SGHRS and YFSETQ. The CDR3 region is CASSRGDMAYNEQFF. For the CDR3, the DNA is TGCGCCAGCAGCCGGGGGGACATGGCCTACAATGAGCAGTTCTTC.